A selection of T cell receptor beta chains follows, all from one sample in a study of PD-1 blockade in classical Hodgkin lymphoma. Sequenced by immunoSEQ multiplex PCR; TCRdb stores in-frame clones only, minus some. The profile covers tens of thousands of clones, with about 90% appearing a single time and 10% taken by the ten largest. Sample: peripheral blood mononuclear cells (PBMCs), taken before the fourth cycle of nivolumab. The receptors shown here come from a human donor with classical Hodgkin lymphoma. CDR3s include the opening cysteine and the closing phenylalanine or tryptophan. The order of the fields is J gene, clone size, D gene, V gene, CDR3 protein, CDR3 DNA. A D gene is named only where the DNA matches it firmly. The size of a clone is reported for some rows only, either as once, few or many, or as a class for expanded clones.

TRBJ2-3	.	.	TRBV9	CASSVGDSDTQYF	TGTGCCAGCAGCGTAGGCGACTCAGATACGCAGTATTTT
TRBJ2-1	once	.	TRBV2	CASSEGTGGFNEQFF	TGTGCCAGCAGTGAAGGAACAGGCGGATTTAACGAGCAGTTCTTC
TRBJ2-7	.	.	TRBV30	CAWSSGLEQYF	TGTGCCTGGAGTTCGGGGCTCGAGCAGTACTTC
TRBJ1-1	.	.	TRBV15	CATTQDPNTEAFF	TGTGCCACCACCCAGGACCCAAACACTGAAGCTTTCTTT
TRBJ1-3	.	.	TRBV28	CASSPQVSGNTIYF	TGTGCCAGCAGTCCCCAGGTCTCTGGAAACACCATATATTTT
TRBJ2-2	once	TRBD1	TRBV2	CASSRQGGNTGELFF	TGTGCCAGCAGCCGACAGGGGGGAAACACCGGGGAGCTGTTTTTT
TRBJ1-6	.	.	TRBV19	CASSIGLGKASPLHF	TGTGCCAGTAGTATCGGGTTAGGGAAGGCCTCACCCCTCCACTTT
TRBJ1-2	.	.	TRBV14	CASSPIRGGYYGYTF	TGTGCCAGCAGCCCTATTAGGGGGGGATACTATGGCTACACCTTC
TRBJ2-7	.	.	TRBV2	CASNRDVEQQYF	TGTGCCAGCAACCGGGACGTTGAGCAGCAGTACTTC
TRBJ1-2	.	TRBD1	TRBV30	CAWSVGQSYGYTF	TGTGCCTGGAGTGTGGGACAGTCGTATGGCTACACCTTC
TRBJ1-6	.	.	TRBV7-2	CASSLGQFLHF	TGTGCCAGCAGCTTAGGGCAATTCCTCCACTTT
TRBJ2-7	.	.	TRBV19	CASSTGLSSEQYF	TGTGCCAGTAGTACGGGACTCTCTAGCGAGCAGTACTTC
TRBJ2-4	.	TRBD1	TRBV4-1	CASSQPDRGRINIQYF	TGCGCCAGCAGCCAGCCCGACAGGGGGAGAATAAACATTCAGTACTTC
TRBJ1-6	.	TRBD1	TRBV7-9	CASSTHDRQGVGSPLHF	TGTGCCAGCAGCACCCACGATCGACAGGGGGTGGGTTCACCCCTCCACTTT
TRBJ1-1	.	.	TRBV10-3	CAITSNTEAFF	TGTGCCATCACAAGCAACACTGAAGCTTTCTTT
TRBJ1-4	.	.	TRBV5-1	CASSLLGDRPTEKLFF	TGCGCCAGCAGCCTCCTCGGGGACCGTCCTACCGAAAAACTGTTTTTT
TRBJ2-1	.	.	TRBV6-6	CASSYSNNEQFF	TGTGCCAGCAGTTACTCAAACAATGAGCAGTTCTTC
TRBJ2-7	.	TRBD1	TRBV10-1	CASSRDRGPYEQYF	TGCGCCAGCAGCCGGGACAGAGGTCCCTACGAGCAGTACTTC
TRBJ1-2	.	TRBD1	TRBV5-5	CASSSNPGQRWGYTF	TGTGCCAGCAGTTCTAACCCGGGACAGCGGTGGGGCTACACCTTC
TRBJ2-5	once	.	TRBV4-1	CASSQEGLQQETQYF	TGCGCCAGCAGCCAAGAGGGGCTACAGCAAGAGACCCAGTACTTC
TRBJ1-1	few	.	TRBV11-3	CASSLVPTRTLGDTEAFF	TGTGCCAGCAGCTTAGTTCCGACGCGGACCCTCGGGGATACTGAAGCTTTCTTT
TRBJ2-7	.	.	TRBV12-5	CASGLVLGTPWEQYF	TGTGCTAGTGGTTTGGTACTCGGGACACCCTGGGAGCAGTACTTC
TRBJ2-7	.	.	TRBV5-1	CASSLAQGPEQYF	TGCGCCAGCAGCTTGGCACAGGGTCCCGAGCAGTACTTC
TRBJ2-1	.	.	TRBV7-3	CASGAYNEQFF	TGTGCCAGCGGGGCCTACAATGAGCAGTTCTTC
TRBJ2-2	.	TRBD2	TRBV10-3	CATRGGEQGATGELFF	TGTGCCACCCGGGGGGGAGAACAGGGTGCTACCGGGGAGCTGTTTTTT
TRBJ2-1	.	TRBD2	TRBV15	CATSGRLAKNEQFF	TGTGCCACCAGCGGAAGACTAGCGAAGAATGAGCAGTTCTTC
TRBJ1-2	.	TRBD1	TRBV2	CASSPDRGLVGYTF	TGTGCCAGCAGTCCCGACAGGGGGCTTGTAGGCTACACCTTC
TRBJ2-1	once	.	TRBV6-5	CASSTAGYNEQFF	TGTGCCAGCAGTACCGCGGGGTACAATGAGCAGTTCTTC
TRBJ1-1	.	.	TRBV5-8	CASSSRGRNTEAFF	TGTGCCAGCAGCAGCCGGGGGCGGAACACTGAAGCTTTCTTT
TRBJ1-6	.	.	TRBV5-1	CASSLEPGRSYNSPLHF	TGCGCCAGCAGCTTGGAGCCAGGGCGGTCCTATAATTCACCCCTCCACTTT
TRBJ2-7	.	.	TRBV7-9	CASSLSRSKQYF	TGTGCCAGCAGCTTATCGAGGAGCAAGCAGTACTTC
TRBJ1-2	.	TRBD1	TRBV5-1	CASSERGQDYGYTF	TGCGCCAGCAGCGAAAGAGGACAGGACTATGGCTACACCTTC
TRBJ1-1	few	TRBD1	TRBV29-1	CSVGTGRTEAFF	TGCAGCGTCGGGACAGGGAGAACTGAAGCTTTCTTT
TRBJ2-7	few	TRBD1	TRBV28	CASSSRTGSYEQYF	TGTGCCAGCAGTTCCAGGACAGGAAGCTACGAGCAGTACTTC
TRBJ1-1	.	TRBD1	TRBV2	CASRTGGMNTEAFF	TGTGCCAGCAGGACAGGGGGTATGAACACTGAAGCTTTCTTT
TRBJ2-3	once	.	TRBV10-3	CAISESGPGDTQYF	TGTGCCATCAGTGAGTCGGGACCTGGGGATACGCAGTATTTT
TRBJ2-2	.	.	TRBV9	CASTDRSDGELFF	TGTGCCAGCACCGACAGGTCCGACGGGGAGCTGTTTTTT
TRBJ1-4	once	.	TRBV6-6	CASSYGRTPSGEKLFF	TGTGCCAGCAGTTACGGCCGGACCCCGAGCGGTGAAAAACTGTTTTTT
TRBJ1-2	.	.	TRBV9	CASSPRGEQGGFGYTF	TGTGCCAGCAGCCCCCGGGGTGAGCAGGGAGGTTTTGGCTACACCTTC
TRBJ2-1	.	.	TRBV19	CASSAGYNEQFF	TGTGCCAGTTCGGCAGGGTACAATGAGCAGTTCTTC
TRBJ2-1	.	TRBD2	TRBV12-5	CASGLNVAGAYNEQFF	TGTGCTAGTGGTTTGAACGTAGCGGGGGCCTACAATGAGCAGTTCTTC
TRBJ2-5	few	TRBD1	TRBV4-2	CASSQVVGQGETQYF	TGTGCCAGCAGCCAAGTGGTAGGACAGGGGGAGACCCAGTACTTC
TRBJ2-3	.	TRBD2	TRBV7-6	CASTWTSGSTDTQYF	TGTGCCAGCACCTGGACTAGCGGCTCCACAGATACGCAGTATTTT
TRBJ2-2	once	.	TRBV12-1	CASSPYKPYRRNTGELFF	TGTGCCAGCAGCCCTTACAAACCTTACAGGAGGAACACCGGGGAGCTGTTTTTT
TRBJ2-7	.	.	TRBV6-5	CASSPRGAGYEQYF	TGTGCCAGCAGCCCCCGGGGGGCCGGGTACGAGCAGTACTTC
TRBJ1-5	once	.	TRBV10-3	CAISELANLRGPQHF	TGTGCCATTAGTGAGCTCGCCAATCTCAGAGGGCCCCAGCATTTT